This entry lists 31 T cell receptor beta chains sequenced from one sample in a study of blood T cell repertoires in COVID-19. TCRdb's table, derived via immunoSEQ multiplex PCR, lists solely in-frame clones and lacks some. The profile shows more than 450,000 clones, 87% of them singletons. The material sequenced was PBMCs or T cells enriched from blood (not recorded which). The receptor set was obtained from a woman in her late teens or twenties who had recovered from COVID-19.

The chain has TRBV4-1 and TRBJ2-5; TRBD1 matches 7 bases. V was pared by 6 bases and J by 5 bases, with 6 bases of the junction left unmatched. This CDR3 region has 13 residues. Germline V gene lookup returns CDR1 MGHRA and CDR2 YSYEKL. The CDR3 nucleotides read TGCGCCAGCAGTTTGGGACAGCAGGAGACCCAGTACTTC. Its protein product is CASSLGQQETQYF.

This chain's CDR3 is CASSRWTSGGVPGEQYF. CDR3 in DNA: TGTGCCAGCAGTCGATGGACTAGCGGGGGGGTACCGGGCGAGCAGTACTTC. The chain is built from TRBV6-6 and TRBJ2-7, with 15 bases identical to TRBD2. CDR1 MNHNY and CDR2 SVGAGI come from the germline V gene (reference sequence). V gave up 5 bases and J gave up 6 bases; unmatched junction bases: 11. The CDR3 consists of 17 residues.

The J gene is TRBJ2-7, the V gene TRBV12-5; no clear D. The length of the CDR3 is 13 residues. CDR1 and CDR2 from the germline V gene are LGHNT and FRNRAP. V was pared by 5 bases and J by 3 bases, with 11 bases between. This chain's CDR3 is CASGPPDIYEQYF. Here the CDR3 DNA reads TGTGCTAGTGGTCCCCCAGACATCTACGAGCAGTACTTC.

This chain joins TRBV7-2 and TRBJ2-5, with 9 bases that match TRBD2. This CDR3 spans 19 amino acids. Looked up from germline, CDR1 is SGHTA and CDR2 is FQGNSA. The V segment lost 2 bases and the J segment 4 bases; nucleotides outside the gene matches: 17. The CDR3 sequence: CASSLSPLAGKYLGETQYF. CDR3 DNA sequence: TGTGCCAGCAGCTTATCCCCCCTAGCGGGGAAATACTTAGGAGAGACCCAGTACTTC.

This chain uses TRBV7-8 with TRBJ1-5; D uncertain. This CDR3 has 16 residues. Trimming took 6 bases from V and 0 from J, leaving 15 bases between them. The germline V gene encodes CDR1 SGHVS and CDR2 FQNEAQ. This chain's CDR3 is CASRPEAGSSNQPQHF. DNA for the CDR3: TGTGCCAGCAGGCCGGAGGCAGGTTCTAGCAATCAGCCCCAGCATTTT.

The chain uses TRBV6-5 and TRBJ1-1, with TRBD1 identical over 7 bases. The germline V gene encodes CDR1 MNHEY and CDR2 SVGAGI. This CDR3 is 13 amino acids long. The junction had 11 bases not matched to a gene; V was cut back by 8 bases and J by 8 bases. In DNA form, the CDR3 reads TGTGCCAGCCGTAACCCGGGGGACAGAGAAGCTTTCTTT. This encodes CASRNPGDREAFF.

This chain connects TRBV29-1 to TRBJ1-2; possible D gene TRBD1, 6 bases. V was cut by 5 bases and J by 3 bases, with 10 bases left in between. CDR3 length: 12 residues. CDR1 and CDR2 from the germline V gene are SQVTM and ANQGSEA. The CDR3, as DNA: TGCAGCGTTTACAGGGACGACTATGGCTACACCTTC. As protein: CSVYRDDYGYTF.

CDR3 loop: CASRRRTGPIYGYTF. The CDR3, as DNA: TGTGCCAGCAGAAGAAGGACAGGGCCAATCTATGGCTACACCTTC. The chain has TRBV2 and TRBJ1-2, with TRBD1 matching 8 bases. This CDR3 is 15 amino acids long. With V trimmed by 6 bases and J by 4 bases, 10 bases remained unmatched. Germline CDR1 SNHLY, CDR2 FYNNEI.

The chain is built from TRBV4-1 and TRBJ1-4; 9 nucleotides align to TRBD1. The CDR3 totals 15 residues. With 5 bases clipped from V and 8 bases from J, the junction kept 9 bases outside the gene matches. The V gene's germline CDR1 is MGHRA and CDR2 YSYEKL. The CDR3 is CASSKIQGAGEKLFF. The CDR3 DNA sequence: TGCGCCAGCAGCAAGATACAGGGGGCGGGGGAAAAACTGTTTTTT.

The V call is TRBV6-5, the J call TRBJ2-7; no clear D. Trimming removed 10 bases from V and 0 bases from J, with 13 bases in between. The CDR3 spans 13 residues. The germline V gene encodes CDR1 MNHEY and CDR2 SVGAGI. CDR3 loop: CAIEARLSYEQYF. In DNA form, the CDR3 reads TGTGCCATCGAGGCCCGCCTCTCCTACGAGCAGTACTTC.

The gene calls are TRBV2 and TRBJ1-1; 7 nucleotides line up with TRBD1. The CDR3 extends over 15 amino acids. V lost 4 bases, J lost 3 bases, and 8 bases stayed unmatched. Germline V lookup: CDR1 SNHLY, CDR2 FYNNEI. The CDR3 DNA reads TGTGCCAGCAGTGTAGGGGGCGGTGGGTACACTGAAGCTTTCTTT. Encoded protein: CASSVGGGGYTEAFF. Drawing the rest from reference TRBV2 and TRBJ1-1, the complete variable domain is EPEVTQTPSHQVTQMGQEVILRCVPISNHLYFYWYRQILGQKVEFLVSFYNNEISEKSEIFDDQFSVERPDGSNFTLKIRSTKLEDSAMYFCASSVGGGGYTEAFFGQGTRLTVV.

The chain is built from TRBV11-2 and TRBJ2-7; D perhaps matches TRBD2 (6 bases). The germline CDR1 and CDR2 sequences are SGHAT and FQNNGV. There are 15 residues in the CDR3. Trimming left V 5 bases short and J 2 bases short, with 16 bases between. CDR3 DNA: TGTGCCAGCAGCCATGGGTCAGGAGGGGCCTACGAGCAGTACTTC. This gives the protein CASSHGSGGAYEQYF.

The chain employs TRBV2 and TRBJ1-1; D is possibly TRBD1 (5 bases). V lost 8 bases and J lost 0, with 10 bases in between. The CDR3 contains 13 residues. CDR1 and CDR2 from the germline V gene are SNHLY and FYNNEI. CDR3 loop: CASGIGVNTEAFF. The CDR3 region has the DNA TGTGCCAGCGGAATAGGGGTGAACACTGAAGCTTTCTTT.

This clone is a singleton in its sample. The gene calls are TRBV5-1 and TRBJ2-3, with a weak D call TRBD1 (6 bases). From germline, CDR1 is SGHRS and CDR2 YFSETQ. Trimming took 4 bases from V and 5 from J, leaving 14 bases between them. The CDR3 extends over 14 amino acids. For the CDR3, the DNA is TGCGCCAGCAGCATTACAGGGTCCGGAGATACGCAGTATTTT. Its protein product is CASSITGSGDTQYF.

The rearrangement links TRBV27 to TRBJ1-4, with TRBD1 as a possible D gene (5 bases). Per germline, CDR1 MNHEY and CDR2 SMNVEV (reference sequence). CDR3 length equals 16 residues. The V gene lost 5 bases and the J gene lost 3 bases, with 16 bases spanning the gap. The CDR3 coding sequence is TGTGCCAGCAGTCCTGACACCCGCAGGGCTAATGAAAAACTGTTTTTT. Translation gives CASSPDTRRANEKLFF.

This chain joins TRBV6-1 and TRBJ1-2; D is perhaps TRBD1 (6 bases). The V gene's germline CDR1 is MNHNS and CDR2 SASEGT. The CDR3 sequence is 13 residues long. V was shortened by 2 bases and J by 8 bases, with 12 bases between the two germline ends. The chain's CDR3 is CASSELGHRGYTF. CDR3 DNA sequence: TGTGCCAGCAGTGAATTGGGACACCGGGGCTACACCTTC.

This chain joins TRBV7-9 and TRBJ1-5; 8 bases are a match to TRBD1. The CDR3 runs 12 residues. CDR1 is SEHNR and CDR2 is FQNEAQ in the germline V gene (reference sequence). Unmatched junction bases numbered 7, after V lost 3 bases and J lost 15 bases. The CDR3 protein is CASSFMTGAPHF. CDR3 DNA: TGTGCCAGCAGCTTCATGACAGGGGCTCCGCATTTT. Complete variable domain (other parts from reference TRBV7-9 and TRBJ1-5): DTGVSQNPRHKITKRGQNVTFRCDPISEHNRLYWYRQTLGQGPEFLTYFQNEAQLEKSRLLSDRFSAERPKGSFSTLEIQRTEQGDSAMYLCASSFMTGAPHFGDGTRLSIL.

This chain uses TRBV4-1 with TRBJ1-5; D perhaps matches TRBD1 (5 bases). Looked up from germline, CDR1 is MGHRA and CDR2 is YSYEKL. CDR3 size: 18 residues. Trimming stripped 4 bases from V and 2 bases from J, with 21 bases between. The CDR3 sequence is CASSLLGVGLDGNQPQHF. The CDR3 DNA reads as TGCGCCAGCAGCCTGCTAGGGGTAGGTCTCGACGGCAATCAGCCCCAGCATTTT.

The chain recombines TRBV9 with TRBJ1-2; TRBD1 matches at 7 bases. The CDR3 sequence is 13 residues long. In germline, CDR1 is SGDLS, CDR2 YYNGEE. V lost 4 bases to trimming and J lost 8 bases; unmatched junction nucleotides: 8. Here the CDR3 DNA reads TGTGCCAGCAGCCCACAAGACAGGGACGGCTACACCTTC. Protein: CASSPQDRDGYTF.

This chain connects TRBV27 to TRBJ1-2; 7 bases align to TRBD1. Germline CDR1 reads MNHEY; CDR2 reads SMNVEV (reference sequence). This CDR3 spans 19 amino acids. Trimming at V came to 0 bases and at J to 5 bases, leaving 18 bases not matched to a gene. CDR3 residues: CASSLSGVGQTSKTYGYTF. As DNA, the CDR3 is TGTGCCAGCAGTTTATCGGGGGTGGGACAGACAAGTAAGACTTATGGCTACACCTTC.

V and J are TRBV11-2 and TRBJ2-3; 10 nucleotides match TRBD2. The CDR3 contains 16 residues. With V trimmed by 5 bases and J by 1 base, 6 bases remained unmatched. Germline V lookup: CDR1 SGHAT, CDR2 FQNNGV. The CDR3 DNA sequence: TGTGCCAGCAGCCTAAGCGGGGGGGCCGGCACAGATACGCAGTATTTT. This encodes CASSLSGGAGTDTQYF.

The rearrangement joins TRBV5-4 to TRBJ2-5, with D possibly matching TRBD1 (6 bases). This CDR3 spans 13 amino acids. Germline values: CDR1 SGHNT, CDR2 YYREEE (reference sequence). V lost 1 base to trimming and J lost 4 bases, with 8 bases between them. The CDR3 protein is CASSLMGAETQYF. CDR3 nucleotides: TGTGCCAGCAGCTTGATGGGGGCAGAGACCCAGTACTTC.

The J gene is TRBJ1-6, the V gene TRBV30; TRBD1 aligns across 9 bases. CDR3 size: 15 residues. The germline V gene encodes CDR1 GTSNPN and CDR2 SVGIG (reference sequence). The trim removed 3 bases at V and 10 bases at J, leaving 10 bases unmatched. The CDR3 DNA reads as TGTGCCTGGAGCGCCCGACAGGGGGGAGAGTCACCCCTCCACTTT. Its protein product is CAWSARQGGESPLHF.

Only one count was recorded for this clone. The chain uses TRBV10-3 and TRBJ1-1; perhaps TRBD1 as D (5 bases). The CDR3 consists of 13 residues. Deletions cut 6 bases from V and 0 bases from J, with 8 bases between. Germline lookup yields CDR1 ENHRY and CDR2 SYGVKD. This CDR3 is CAIRDSMNTEAFF. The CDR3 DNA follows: TGTGCCATCAGAGACAGCATGAACACTGAAGCTTTCTTT.

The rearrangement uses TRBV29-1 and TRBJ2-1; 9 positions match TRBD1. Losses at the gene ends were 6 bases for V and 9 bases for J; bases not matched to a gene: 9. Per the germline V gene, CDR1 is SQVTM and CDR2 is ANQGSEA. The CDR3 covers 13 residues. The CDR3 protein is CSVSDRGGGEQFF. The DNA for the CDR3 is TGCAGCGTGTCGGACAGGGGAGGTGGTGAGCAGTTCTTC.

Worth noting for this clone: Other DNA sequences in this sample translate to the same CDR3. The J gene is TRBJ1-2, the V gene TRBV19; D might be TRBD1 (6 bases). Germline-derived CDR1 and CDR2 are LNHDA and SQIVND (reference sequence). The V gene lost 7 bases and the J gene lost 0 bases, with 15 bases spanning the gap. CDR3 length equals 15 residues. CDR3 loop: CASTPGTSANYGYTF. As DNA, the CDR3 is TGTGCCAGTACACCAGGGACATCAGCTAACTATGGCTACACCTTC.

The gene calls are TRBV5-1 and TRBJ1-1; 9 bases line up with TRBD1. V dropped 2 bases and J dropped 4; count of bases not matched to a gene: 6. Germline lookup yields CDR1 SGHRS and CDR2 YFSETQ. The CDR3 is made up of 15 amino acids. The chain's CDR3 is CASSFQQGAGTEAFF. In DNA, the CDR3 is TGCGCCAGCAGCTTCCAACAGGGGGCAGGCACTGAAGCTTTCTTT.

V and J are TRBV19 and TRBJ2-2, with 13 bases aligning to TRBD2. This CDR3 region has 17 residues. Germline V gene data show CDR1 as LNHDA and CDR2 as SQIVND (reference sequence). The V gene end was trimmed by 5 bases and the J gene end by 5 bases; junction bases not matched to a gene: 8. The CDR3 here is CASSRLTSGGGTGELFF. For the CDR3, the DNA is TGTGCCAGTAGTCGCCTCACTAGCGGGGGGGGTACCGGGGAGCTGTTTTTT.

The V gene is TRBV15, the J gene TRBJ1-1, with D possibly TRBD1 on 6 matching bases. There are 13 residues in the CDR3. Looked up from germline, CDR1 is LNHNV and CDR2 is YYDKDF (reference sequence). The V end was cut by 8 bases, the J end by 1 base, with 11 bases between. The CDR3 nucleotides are TGTGCCACCTCCCGGGACAAGAACACTGAAGCTTTCTTT. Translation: CATSRDKNTEAFF.

CDR3 amino acids: CASSDRQSLYGYTF. The CDR3 nucleotides read TGTGCCAGCAGTGACCGACAATCCCTTTATGGCTACACCTTC. The chain recombines TRBV6-1 with TRBJ1-2; D remains ambiguous. V was trimmed by 3 bases and J by 5 bases, leaving 13 bases between them. The CDR3 totals 14 residues. The germline V gene encodes CDR1 MNHNS and CDR2 SASEGT.

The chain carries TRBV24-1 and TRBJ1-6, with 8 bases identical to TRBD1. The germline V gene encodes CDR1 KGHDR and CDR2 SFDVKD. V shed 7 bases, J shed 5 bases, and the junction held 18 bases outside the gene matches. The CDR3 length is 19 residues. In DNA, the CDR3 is TGTGCCACCAGGGGATCACCGGGACAGGTTTTGGTTCATAATTCACCCCTCCACTTT. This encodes CATRGSPGQVLVHNSPLHF.